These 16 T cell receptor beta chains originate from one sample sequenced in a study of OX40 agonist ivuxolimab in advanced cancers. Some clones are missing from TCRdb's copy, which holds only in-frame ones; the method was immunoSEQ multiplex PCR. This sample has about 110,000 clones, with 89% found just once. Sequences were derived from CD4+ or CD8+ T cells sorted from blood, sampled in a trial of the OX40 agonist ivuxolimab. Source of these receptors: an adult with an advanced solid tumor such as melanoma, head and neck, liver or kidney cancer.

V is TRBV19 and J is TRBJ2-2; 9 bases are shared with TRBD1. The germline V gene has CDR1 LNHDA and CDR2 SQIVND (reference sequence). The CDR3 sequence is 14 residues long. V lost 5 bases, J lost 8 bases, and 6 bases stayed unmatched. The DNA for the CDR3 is TGTGCCAGTAGTGTACAGGGGGCGGTAGGGGAGCTGTTTTTT. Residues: CASSVQGAVGELFF.

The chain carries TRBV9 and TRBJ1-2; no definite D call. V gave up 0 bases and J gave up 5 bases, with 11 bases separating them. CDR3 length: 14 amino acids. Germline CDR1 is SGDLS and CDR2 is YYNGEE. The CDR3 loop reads CASSVGTLPYGYTF. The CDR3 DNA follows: TGTGCCAGCAGCGTAGGAACCCTTCCTTATGGCTACACCTTC.

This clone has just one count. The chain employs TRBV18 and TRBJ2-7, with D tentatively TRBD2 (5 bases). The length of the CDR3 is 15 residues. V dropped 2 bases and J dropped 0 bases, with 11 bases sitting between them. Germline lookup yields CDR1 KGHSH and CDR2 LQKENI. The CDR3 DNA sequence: TGTGCCAGCTCACCAAAGCGGATGAGCTCCTACGAGCAGTACTTC. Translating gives CASSPKRMSSYEQYF.

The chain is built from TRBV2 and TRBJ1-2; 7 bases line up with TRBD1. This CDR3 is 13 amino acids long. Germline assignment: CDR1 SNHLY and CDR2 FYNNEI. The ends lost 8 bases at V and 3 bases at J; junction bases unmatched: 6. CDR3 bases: TGTGCCAGCGCGATGGGGACAGACTATGGCTACACCTTC. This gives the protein CASAMGTDYGYTF.

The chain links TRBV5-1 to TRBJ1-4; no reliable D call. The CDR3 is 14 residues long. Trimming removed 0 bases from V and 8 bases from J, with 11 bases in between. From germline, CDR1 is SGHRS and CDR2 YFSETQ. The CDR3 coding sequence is TGCGCCAGCAGCTTGGGCGGTCTGGAAGAAAAACTGTTTTTT. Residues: CASSLGGLEEKLFF.

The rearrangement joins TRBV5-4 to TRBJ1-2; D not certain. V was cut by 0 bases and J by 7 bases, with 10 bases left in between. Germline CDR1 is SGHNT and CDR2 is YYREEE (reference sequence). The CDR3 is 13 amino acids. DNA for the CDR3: TGTGCCAGCAGCTTGGAGAACGGTGTTGGCTACACCTTC. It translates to CASSLENGVGYTF.

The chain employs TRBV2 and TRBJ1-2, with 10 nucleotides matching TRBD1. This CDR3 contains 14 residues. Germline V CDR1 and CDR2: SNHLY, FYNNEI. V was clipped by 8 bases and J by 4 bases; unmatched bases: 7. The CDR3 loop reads CASEDRGDFYGYTF. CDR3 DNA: TGTGCCAGCGAGGACAGGGGGGATTTCTATGGCTACACCTTC.

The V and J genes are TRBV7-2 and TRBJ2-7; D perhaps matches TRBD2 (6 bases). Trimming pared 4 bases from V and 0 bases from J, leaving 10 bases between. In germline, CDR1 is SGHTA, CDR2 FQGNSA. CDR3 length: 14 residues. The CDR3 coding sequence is TGTGCCAGCAGCTATAGCGGAAACTCCTACGAGCAGTACTTC. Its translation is CASSYSGNSYEQYF.

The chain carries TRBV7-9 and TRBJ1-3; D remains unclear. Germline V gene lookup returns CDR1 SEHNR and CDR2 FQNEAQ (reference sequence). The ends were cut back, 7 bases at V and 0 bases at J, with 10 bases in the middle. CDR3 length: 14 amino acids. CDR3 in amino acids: CASTEPYSGNTIYF. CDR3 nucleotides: TGTGCCAGCACGGAACCGTACTCTGGAAACACCATATATTTT.

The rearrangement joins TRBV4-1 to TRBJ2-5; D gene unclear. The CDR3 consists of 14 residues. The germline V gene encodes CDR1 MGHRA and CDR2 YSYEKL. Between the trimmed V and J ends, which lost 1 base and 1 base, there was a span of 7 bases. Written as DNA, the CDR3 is TGCGCCAGCAGCCAAGGAAGTCTCCAAGAGACCCAGTACTTC. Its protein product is CASSQGSLQETQYF.

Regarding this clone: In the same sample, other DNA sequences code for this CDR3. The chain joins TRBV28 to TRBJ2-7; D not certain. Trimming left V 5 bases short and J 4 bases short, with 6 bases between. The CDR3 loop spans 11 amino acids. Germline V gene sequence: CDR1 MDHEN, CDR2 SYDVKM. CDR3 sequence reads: CASSAGYEQYF. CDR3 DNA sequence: TGTGCCAGCAGTGCTGGGTACGAGCAGTACTTC.

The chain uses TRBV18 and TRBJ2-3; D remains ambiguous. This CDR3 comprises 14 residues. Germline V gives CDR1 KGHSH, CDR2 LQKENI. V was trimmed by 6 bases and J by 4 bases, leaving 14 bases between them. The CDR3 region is CASSGTHSADTQYF. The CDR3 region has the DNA TGTGCCAGCTCCGGAACCCATTCTGCAGATACGCAGTATTTT.

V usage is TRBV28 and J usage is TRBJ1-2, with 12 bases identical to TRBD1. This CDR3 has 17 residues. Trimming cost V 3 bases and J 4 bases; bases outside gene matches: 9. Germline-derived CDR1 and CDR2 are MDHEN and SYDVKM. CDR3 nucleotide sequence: TGTGCCAGCAGTTTGCCCGGGACAGGGGGCGGGGGCTATGGCTACACCTTC. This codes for CASSLPGTGGGGYGYTF.

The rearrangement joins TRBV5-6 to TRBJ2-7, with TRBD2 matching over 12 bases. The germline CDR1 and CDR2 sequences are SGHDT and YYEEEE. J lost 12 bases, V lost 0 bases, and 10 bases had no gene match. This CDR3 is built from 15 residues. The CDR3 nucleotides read TGTGCCAGCAGCTTGGGCCGTCTAGCGGGAGGGCCATTGTACTTC. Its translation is CASSLGRLAGGPLYF. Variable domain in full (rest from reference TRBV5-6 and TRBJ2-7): DAGVTQSPTHLIKTRGQQVTLRCSPKSGHDTVSWYQQALGQGPQFIFQYYEEEERQRGNFPDRFSGHQFPNYSSELNVNALLLGDSALYLCASSLGRLAGGPLYFGPGTRLTVT.

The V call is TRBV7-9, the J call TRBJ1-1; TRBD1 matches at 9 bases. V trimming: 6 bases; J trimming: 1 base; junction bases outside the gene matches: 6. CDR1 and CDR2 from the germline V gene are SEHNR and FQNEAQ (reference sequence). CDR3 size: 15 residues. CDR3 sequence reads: CASSFAGQGNTEAFF. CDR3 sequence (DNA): TGTGCCAGCAGTTTTGCGGGACAGGGGAACACTGAAGCTTTCTTT.

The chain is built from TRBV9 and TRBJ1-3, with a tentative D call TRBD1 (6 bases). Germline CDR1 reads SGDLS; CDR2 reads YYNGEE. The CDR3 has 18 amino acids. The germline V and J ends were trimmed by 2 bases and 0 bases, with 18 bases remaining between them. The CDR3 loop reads CASSVSSIGQSSGNTIYF. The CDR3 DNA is TGTGCCAGCAGCGTTAGTTCGATCGGACAGAGCTCTGGAAACACCATATATTTT.